A selection of T cell receptor beta chains follows, all from one sample in a study of T-cell memory formation after mild COVID-19. Using its own MiXCR run on the 5' RACE reads, TCRdb lists one record per CDR3 protein. The sample has a few hundred thousand distinct CDR3 sequences, 20% to 25% seen once. The sample comprised PBMCs or a T cell subset sorted from them (not recorded which). These receptors all come from an adult woman who had mild COVID-19 (a few samples of this study predate the infection). Cell type and time point are not known. CDR3s include the opening cysteine and the closing phenylalanine or tryptophan. Fields, in order: V gene, J gene, clone size, D gene, CDR3 DNA, CDR3 protein. A D gene is named only where the DNA matches it firmly. Expanded clones are given a class, and other clones once, few, many or no size at all.

>TRBV21-1|TRBJ1-2|-|-
TGTGCCAGCTGCCCGGGACACAACTATGGCTACACCTTC
CASCPGHNYGYTF
>TRBV5-1|TRBJ1-1|-|TRBD1
TGCGCCAGCAGCCCGCAGGGACAGAGCCACACTGAAGCTTTATTT
CASSPQGQSHTEALF
>TRBV11-3|TRBJ2-5|once|TRBD2
TGTGCCAGCAGCCGGCGGGGACTAGCGGGAGCGGAGACCCAGTACTTC
CASSRRGLAGAETQYF
>TRBV9|TRBJ2-5|-|TRBD2
TGTGCCAGCAGCCCCCGACTAGCCAGCGAGACCCAGTACTTC
CASSPRLASETQYF
>TRBV5-1|TRBJ2-5|-|-
TGCGCCAGCGCTTCGGGACAAGAGACCCAGTACTTC
CASASGQETQYF
>TRBV18|TRBJ1-1|few|-
TGTGCCAGCTCACCAAATACGCCCGGGACCGCGAACACTGAAGCTTTCTTT
CASSPNTPGTANTEAFF
>TRBV7-8|TRBJ1-6|-|-
TGTGCCAGCAGACCCGGGACACTTAATTCACCCCTCCACTTT
CASRPGTLNSPLHF
>TRBV5-1|TRBJ2-1|few|-
TGCGCCAGCAGCTTGGAAGGGTTCAGCTCCTACAATGAGCAGTTCTTC
CASSLEGFSSYNEQFF
>TRBV4-3|TRBJ2-1|few|TRBD2
TGCGCCAGCAGCCACGGACTAGCGGGAGTATACAATGAGCAGTTCTTC
CASSHGLAGVYNEQFF
>TRBV4-1|TRBJ2-1|-|TRBD2
TGCGCCAGCAGCCAAGAGAAGGACCGGGATGGACTAGCGGTACTACGACCCTACAATGAGCAGTTCTTC
CASSQEKDRDGLAVLRPYNEQFF
>TRBV5-6|TRBJ2-5|-|-
TGTGCCAGCAGCTCCTGGACAGAAGAGACCCAGTACTTC
CASSSWTEETQYF
>TRBV18|TRBJ2-3|-|TRBD2
TGTGCCAGCTCAGCAACTCTGGCGGGGGGCGACCATACGCAGTATTTT
CASSATLAGGDHTQYF
>TRBV7-9|TRBJ2-5|-|-
TGTGCCAGCAGACTTAGCCTTTCACAAGAGACCCAGTACTTC
CASRLSLSQETQYF
>TRBV5-4|TRBJ2-2|-|TRBD2
TGTGCCAGCAGCGGCCTTAGCGGGGGAAACACCGGGGAGCTGTTTTTT
CASSGLSGGNTGELFF
>TRBV12-3/TRBV12-4|TRBJ2-7|few|-
TGTGCCAGCAGTTTATTAGGACAGTCCTACGAGCAGTACTTC
CASSLLGQSYEQYF
>TRBV7-9|TRBJ1-5|-|TRBD1
TGTGCCAGCAGCCCGGGACAGGGGGCGAGTCAGCCCCAGCATTTT
CASSPGQGASQPQHF